Presented here are 22 T cell receptor beta chains from one specimen sequenced in a study of patients and donors after allogeneic stem cell transplantation. TCRdb re-derived calls from the RT-PCR reads in MiXCR, one entry per CDR3 protein. Here the sample spans about a million distinct CDR3 sequences, roughly 18% being singletons. The sample taken for sequencing was blood, either unsorted or a sorted T cell fraction (not recorded which). These receptors all come from a human donor who was either an allogeneic HSCT recipient or a stem cell or donor lymphocyte infusion donor (not recorded which). It is not recorded whose cells these are; they may come from a transplant donor.

This clonotype was seen many times. The chain is built from TRBV20-1 and TRBJ2-5; possible D gene TRBD1, 6 bases. Germline-derived CDR1 and CDR2 are DFQATT and SNEGSKA (reference sequence). V lost 6 bases to trimming and J lost 1 base, with 15 bases between them. CDR3 length: 14 residues. The CDR3 coding sequence is TGCAGTGCAGACCGGGACACCTCCCAAGAGACCCAGTACTTC. Translating it yields CSADRDTSQETQYF.

This clonotype occurred a few times. This chain links TRBV24-1 with TRBJ2-1, with TRBD2 matching over 14 bases. Germline CDR1 KGHDR, CDR2 SFDVKD. With V trimmed by 4 bases and J by 11 bases, 6 bases remained unmatched. CDR3 length: 15 residues. This chain's CDR3 is CATSDPTSGGAQQFF. The DNA of the CDR3 is TGTGCCACCAGTGACCCGACTAGCGGGGGGGCGCAGCAGTTCTTC.

This rearrangement joins TRBV6-2 or TRBV6-3 to TRBJ2-4; D possibly corresponds to TRBD1 (6 bases). Trimming shortened V by 2 bases and J by 11 bases, and 10 bases separated the two germline ends. Germline-derived CDR1 and CDR2 are MNHEY and SVGEGT. The CDR3 runs 12 residues. The CDR3 spells CASSYVAGVQYF. DNA of the CDR3: TGTGCCAGCAGTTACGTAGCAGGGGTTCAGTACTTC.

The chain recombines TRBV29-1 with TRBJ2-7; D is unclear. V was shortened by 4 bases and J by 5 bases, with 15 bases between the two germline ends. Per the germline V gene, CDR1 is SQVTM and CDR2 is ANQGSEA. This CDR3 is built from 13 residues. The CDR3 DNA follows: TGCAGCGTTGTGGCCGGGCCCCTCGACGAGCAGTACTTC. It specifies CSVVAGPLDEQYF.

There are a few counts of this clonotype. The chain joins TRBV25-1 to TRBJ1-2; the match to TRBD1 covers 9 bases. Germline lookup yields CDR1 MGHDK and CDR2 SYGVNS. The CDR3 runs to 15 residues. Unmatched junction bases numbered 11, after V lost 4 bases and J lost 8 bases. The CDR3 DNA reads as TGTGCCAGCAGTGGCGGGACAGGGCACCTTCGGGGCTACACCTTC. Protein product: CASSGGTGHLRGYTF.

This clonotype was seen a few times. The chain uses TRBV20-1 and TRBJ2-5, with TRBD1 identical over 7 bases. Germline CDR1 DFQATT, CDR2 SNEGSKA (reference sequence). Unmatched junction bases numbered 6, after V lost 0 bases and J lost 5 bases. CDR3 length: 14 amino acids. CDR3 sequence: CSARDRGQLETQYF. The CDR3 nucleotides read TGCAGTGCTAGAGATAGGGGACAGCTGGAGACCCAGTACTTC.

A few counts support this clonotype. The rearrangement uses TRBV24-1 and TRBJ2-4; D perhaps matches TRBD1 (5 bases). Germline V gives CDR1 KGHDR, CDR2 SFDVKD. This CDR3 spans 12 amino acids. Trimming took off 3 bases at V and 15 bases at J, with 14 bases between the two ends. The DNA of the CDR3 is TGTGCCACCAGTGATCCACAGGCGTCCTGGTACTTC. It specifies CATSDPQASWYF.

This clonotype was seen only a few times. V and J are TRBV7-2 and TRBJ1-6, with D possibly being TRBD1 (5 bases). The germline V gene has CDR1 SGHTA and CDR2 FQGNSA. Trimming pared 4 bases from V and 5 bases from J, leaving 12 bases between. The length of the CDR3 is 15 residues. Here the CDR3 reads CASSSRDGNNSPLHF. The DNA for the CDR3 is TGTGCCAGCAGCTCCCGGGACGGGAATAATTCACCCCTCCACTTT.

The table lists this clonotype with a few counts. This chain connects TRBV12-3 or TRBV12-4 to TRBJ2-1; D ambiguous. The CDR3 loop spans 14 amino acids. Deletions cut 3 bases from V and 5 bases from J, with 11 bases between. CDR3 sequence reads: CASSFWGAHNEQFF. The DNA of the CDR3 is TGTGCCAGCAGTTTTTGGGGTGCCCACAATGAGCAGTTCTTC.

This clonotype was recorded many times. The V gene is TRBV12-3 or TRBV12-4, the J gene TRBJ2-1; D is unclear. CDR3 length: 13 amino acids. V lost 0 bases and J lost 7, with 7 bases in between. The CDR3 DNA follows: TGTGCCAGCAGTTTAGCGCCCGGGAATGAGCAGTTCTTC. It codes for CASSLAPGNEQFF.

Turning to this clonotype: Mismatch with germline at one junction end may stem from a read error. J is TRBJ1-2 and V is TRBV9; the D is unclear. This CDR3 comprises 14 residues. The germline gives CDR1 SGDLS, CDR2 YYNGEE. The CDR3 coding sequence is TGTGCCAGCAGCGTAACATCGGTTGGCAATGCTACCTCCTTC. Protein product: CASSVTSVGNATSF.

CDR3 coding DNA: TGCAGTGCTACTACCCGGGACAGAGATTATCAGCCCCAGCATTTT. Amino acid sequence: CSATTRDRDYQPQHF. The chain carries TRBV20-1 and TRBJ1-5, with 7 bases fitting TRBD1. CDR3 length equals 15 residues. Trimming at V came to 4 bases and at J to 5 bases, leaving 11 bases not matched to a gene. From germline, CDR1 is DFQATT and CDR2 SNEGSKA (reference sequence).

The chain joins TRBV20-1 to TRBJ2-1; the match to TRBD2 covers 11 bases. Germline values: CDR1 DFQATT, CDR2 SNEGSKA (reference sequence). The V gene end was trimmed by 2 bases and the J gene end by 4 bases; junction bases not matched to a gene: 4. This CDR3 has 15 amino acids. The CDR3 sequence: CSARTTSGAYNEQFF. CDR3 coding DNA: TGCAGTGCTAGAACGACTAGCGGGGCTTACAATGAGCAGTTCTTC.

This clonotype was recorded a few times. The chain is built from TRBV10-3 and TRBJ2-2, with D unclear. The CDR3 extends over 15 amino acids. Germline-derived CDR1 and CDR2 are ENHRY and SYGVKD. Trimming stripped 4 bases from V and 5 bases from J, with 14 bases between. The CDR3 loop is CAISGVRARTGELFF. The CDR3 nucleotides read TGTGCCATCAGTGGGGTTCGCGCGAGGACCGGGGAGCTGTTTTTT.

In its sample, this clonotype was seen a few times. The chain recombines TRBV12-3 or TRBV12-4 with TRBJ1-3, with D hard to call. CDR3 length: 12 residues. Trimming removed 7 bases at V and 2 bases at J, with 6 bases between. CDR3 sequence: CASMVAGNTIYF. CDR3 in DNA: TGTGCCAGCATGGTGGCTGGAAACACCATATATTTT.

The chain combines TRBV7-9 with TRBJ2-7, with 8 positions matching TRBD2. V was clipped by 2 bases and J by 3 bases; unmatched bases: 6. The CDR3 covers 15 residues. Germline V gene data show CDR1 as SEHNR and CDR2 as FQNEAQ (reference sequence). The CDR3 loop is CASSLWTSRDYEQYF. In nucleotides, the CDR3 is TGTGCCAGCAGCTTATGGACTAGCAGAGACTACGAGCAGTACTTC. Using reference TRBV7-9 and TRBJ2-7 for the parts outside the CDR3, the full variable domain is DTGVSQNPRHKITKRGQNVTFRCDPISEHNRLYWYRQTLGQGPEFLTYFQNEAQLEKSRLLSDRFSAERPKGSFSTLEIQRTEQGDSAMYLCASSLWTSRDYEQYFGPGTRLTVT.

This clonotype came up a few times. The chain links TRBV6-5 to TRBJ2-7; tentative D call: TRBD1 (6 bases). The V gene lost 4 bases and the J gene lost 2 bases, with 15 bases spanning the gap. The CDR3 runs to 15 residues. CDR1 is MNHEY, CDR2 SVGAGI, per germline. For the CDR3, the DNA is TGTGCCAGCAGTTCCTTATACAGGGCAGCCTACGAGCAGTACTTC. Translation: CASSSLYRAAYEQYF.

V usage is TRBV3-1 and J usage is TRBJ2-1; 10 nucleotides line up with TRBD2. Germline values: CDR1 LGHDT, CDR2 YNNKEL (reference sequence). With V trimmed by 4 bases and J by 10 bases, 10 bases remained unmatched. CDR3 size: 15 residues. The CDR3 loop is CASSLRGLAVKEQFF. The CDR3 region has the DNA TGTGCCAGCAGCCTACGCGGACTAGCGGTAAAGGAGCAGTTCTTC.

This rearrangement joins TRBV2 to TRBJ2-7, with 8 bases identical to TRBD1. Germline loops: CDR1 SNHLY, CDR2 FYNNEI. The CDR3 contains 13 residues. V lost 11 bases to trimming and J lost 6 bases; unmatched junction nucleotides: 12. This chain's CDR3 is CAGTTGDSAEQYF. The DNA of the CDR3 is TGTGCCGGTACGACAGGGGACTCGGCCGAGCAGTACTTC.

V usage is TRBV6-4 and J usage is TRBJ2-3; 9 positions match TRBD1. Germline V gene sequence: CDR1 MRHNA, CDR2 SNTAGT. V was clipped by 4 bases and J by 3 bases; unmatched bases: 2. The CDR3 is 14 residues long. CDR3 coding DNA: TGTGCCAGCAGTGCACAGGGGGCAACAGATACGCAGTATTTT. Translated, it gives CASSAQGATDTQYF.

This clonotype was observed a few times. The chain combines TRBV4-2 with TRBJ1-2; D not certain. CDR1 LGHNA and CDR2 YNFKEQ come from the germline V gene. This CDR3 contains 16 residues. V lost 1 base, J lost 2 bases, and 14 bases lay in between. This chain's CDR3 is CASSQVGSLQNYGYTF. The CDR3 DNA reads as TGTGCCAGCAGCCAAGTTGGGTCCCTTCAAAACTATGGCTACACCTTC.

This clonotype was seen only a few times. V gene TRBV24-1 combines with J gene TRBJ2-5, with unresolved D. The CDR3 consists of 14 residues. Germline CDR1 and CDR2: KGHDR and SFDVKD. The germline V and J ends were trimmed by 1 base and 1 base, with 6 bases remaining between them. CDR3 amino acids: CATSDLRSQETQYF. In DNA, the CDR3 is TGTGCCACCAGTGATTTACGCAGCCAAGAGACCCAGTACTTC.